The T cell receptor beta chain described here comes from a study of cytomegalovirus exposure and HLA in healthy donors. Findings and caveats of the study: Judged likely to be a sequencing artifact was a cluster of highly shared sequence variants. It was taken for granted in presence/absence analyses that sequencing depth across donors was roughly uniform. Most TCR sequences were uncommon, yet certain public TCRs appeared in many donors.

With regard to this clone: No antigen is known for it.

PCR primers comprised 60 Vbeta and 13 Jbeta primers. As originally analysed: An analysis performed later counted roughly 80 million unique TCR beta chains (roughly 11 million of them shared). The table came from immunoSEQ multiplex PCR; TCRdb's copy has only in-frame clones and leaves some out. V and J calls and clone size are given by that table; D and trimming were obtained from the DNA. The data show 100,000 or so clones, about 76% seen once. The sequence was obtained from a woman in her thirties or forties in good health and CMV-seronegative. Sequencing input: PBMCs.

The CDR3, as DNA: TGTGCCAGCAGTTTAGGCATTAGCGGGGGGGCCGGTTTGGAGACCCAGTACTTC. Amino acids: CASSLGISGGAGLETQYF. V and J are TRBV27 and TRBJ2-5, with TRBD2 matching over 11 bases. This CDR3 region has 18 residues. Trimming at V came to 2 bases and at J to 5 bases, leaving 13 bases not matched to a gene. CDR1 is MNHEY and CDR2 is SMNVEV in the germline V gene (reference sequence).